This T cell receptor beta chain originates from a study of cytomegalovirus exposure and HLA in healthy donors. Overall study results and limits: In an earlier analysis, about 87% or about 30%: the productive usage of most TCR beta V segments.

CDR1 is LNHDA, CDR2 SQIVND, per germline (reference sequence). With 5 bases removed from V and 3 bases from J, the gap between germline ends came to 8 bases. The CDR3 totals 13 residues. The PCR was carried out with 60 Vbeta primers and 13 Jbeta primers. Sequencing was performed with immunoSEQ multiplex PCR; in TCRdb, only in-frame clones are kept and a portion is missing. In the table there are approximately 75,000 clones, more than 65% of which are singletons. Details on this clone: Its antigen is unidentified.

The sequenced sample consisted of PBMCs. This sequence joins TRBV19 and TRBJ1-5, with D unclear. This clonotype was obtained from a man aged 70 or older in good health and CMV-seropositive. The CDR3 region is CASSPPLNQPQHF. Here the CDR3 DNA reads TGTGCCAGTAGTCCCCCTCTCAATCAGCCCCAGCATTTT.